Listed here is a single TCR beta chain. Naive-designated CD8 cells lacked CD45RO, were positively enriched for CCR7, and omitted terminally differentiated effector memory CD45RA+ cells. These data come from a study of shared clonotypes between healthy human individuals. CDR3 length: 13 residues. V was clipped by 1 base and J by 3 bases, with 7 bases between them. Per germline, CDR1 LNHDA and CDR2 SQIVND (reference sequence). Sequenced by immunoSEQ multiplex PCR; TCRdb stores in-frame clones only, minus some. Here the sample spans some 800,000 clones, 80% to 95% being singletons. The origin of this receptor is a man younger than 45 in good health. The sequenced sample consisted of naive CD8+ T cells sorted from blood. This sequence joins TRBV19 and TRBJ2-7; D might be TRBD2 (6 bases). CDR3 amino acids: CASSIGTNYEQYF. The CDR3 DNA sequence: TGTGCCAGTAGTATAGGGACTAACTACGAGCAGTACTTC.